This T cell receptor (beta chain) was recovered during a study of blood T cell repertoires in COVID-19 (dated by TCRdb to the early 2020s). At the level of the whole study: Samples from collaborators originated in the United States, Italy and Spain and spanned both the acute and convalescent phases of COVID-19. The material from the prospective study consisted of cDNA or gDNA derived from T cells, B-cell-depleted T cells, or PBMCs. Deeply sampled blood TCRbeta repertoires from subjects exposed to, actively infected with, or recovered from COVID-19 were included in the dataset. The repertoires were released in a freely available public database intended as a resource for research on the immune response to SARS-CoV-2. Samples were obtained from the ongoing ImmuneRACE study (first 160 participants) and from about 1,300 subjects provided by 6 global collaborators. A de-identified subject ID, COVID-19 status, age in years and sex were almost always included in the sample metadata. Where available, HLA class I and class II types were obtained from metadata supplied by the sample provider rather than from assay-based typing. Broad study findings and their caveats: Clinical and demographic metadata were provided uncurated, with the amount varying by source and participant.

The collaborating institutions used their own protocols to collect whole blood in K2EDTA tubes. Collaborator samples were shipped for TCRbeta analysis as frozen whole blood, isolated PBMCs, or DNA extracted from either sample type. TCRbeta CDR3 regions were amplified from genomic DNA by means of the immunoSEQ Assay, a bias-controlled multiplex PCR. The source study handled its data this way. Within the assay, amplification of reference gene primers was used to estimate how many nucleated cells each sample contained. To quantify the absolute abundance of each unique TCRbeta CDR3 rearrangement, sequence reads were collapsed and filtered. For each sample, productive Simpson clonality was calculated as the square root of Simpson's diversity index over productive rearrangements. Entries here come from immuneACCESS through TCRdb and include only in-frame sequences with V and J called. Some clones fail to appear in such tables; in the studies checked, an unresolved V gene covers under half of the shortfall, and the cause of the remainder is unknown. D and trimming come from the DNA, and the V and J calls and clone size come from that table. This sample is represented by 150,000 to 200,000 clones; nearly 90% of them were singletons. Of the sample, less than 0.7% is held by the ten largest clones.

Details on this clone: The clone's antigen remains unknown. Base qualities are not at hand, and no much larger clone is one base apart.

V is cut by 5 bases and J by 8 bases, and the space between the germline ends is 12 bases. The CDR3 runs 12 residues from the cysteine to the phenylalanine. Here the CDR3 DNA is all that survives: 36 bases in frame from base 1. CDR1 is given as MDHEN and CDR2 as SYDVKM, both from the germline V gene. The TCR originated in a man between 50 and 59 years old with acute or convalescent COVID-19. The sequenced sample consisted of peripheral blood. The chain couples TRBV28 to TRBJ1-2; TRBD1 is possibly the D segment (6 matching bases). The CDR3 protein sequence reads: CASSPYRDGYTF. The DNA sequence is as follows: TGTGCCAGCAGTCCTTACAGGGACGGCTACACCTTC.